The rows below give T cell receptor beta chains drawn from one sample of a study of control samples from healthy donors and cancer patients. Clones were read by immunoSEQ multiplex PCR, and TCRdb kept only the in-frame ones, dropping some. The sample includes about 95,000 clones, 70% to 90% of them seen just once. The sample consisted of blood. The receptors originated from a man younger than 40 in good health. Each CDR3 is given with its conserved first and last residue. The order of the fields is V gene, J gene, D gene, clone size, CDR3 length, CDR3 protein, CDR3 DNA. D genes are given only for firm matches. Where a row states a size, it is once, few, many or the class of an expanded clone; other rows omit it.

v_call: TRBV11-3
j_call: TRBJ1-1
d_call: .
clone_size: .
cdr3_length: 13
cdr3_aa: CASSFSDGTEAFF
cdr3_nt: TGTGCCAGCAGCTTCTCCGATGGCACTGAAGCTTTCTTT

v_call: TRBV7-3
j_call: TRBJ2-3
d_call: .
clone_size: .
cdr3_length: 12
cdr3_aa: CASSFDTDTQYF
cdr3_nt: TGTGCCAGCAGCTTCGACACAGATACGCAGTATTTT

v_call: TRBV6-5
j_call: TRBJ1-1
d_call: .
clone_size: .
cdr3_length: 15
cdr3_aa: CASSGGVAGNTEAFF
cdr3_nt: TGTGCCAGCTCCGGTGGGGTTGCGGGGAACACTGAAGCTTTCTTT

v_call: TRBV10-3
j_call: TRBJ1-2
d_call: TRBD1
clone_size: .
cdr3_length: 17
cdr3_aa: CAIRPGQGKEGYYGYTF
cdr3_nt: TGTGCCATCAGGCCGGGACAGGGAAAGGAGGGCTACTATGGCTACACCTTC

v_call: TRBV5-6
j_call: TRBJ2-7
d_call: TRBD2
clone_size: .
cdr3_length: 16
cdr3_aa: CASSQKTSGASYEQYF
cdr3_nt: TGTGCCAGCAGCCAAAAGACTAGCGGGGCCTCCTACGAGCAGTACTTC

v_call: TRBV10-3
j_call: TRBJ1-1
d_call: .
clone_size: .
cdr3_length: 14
cdr3_aa: CAISGEGDIAEAFF
cdr3_nt: TGTGCCATCAGTGGAGAGGGGGATATCGCTGAAGCTTTCTTT

v_call: TRBV19
j_call: TRBJ1-2
d_call: .
clone_size: .
cdr3_length: 13
cdr3_aa: CASRPGGRVGYTF
cdr3_nt: TGTGCCAGTCGCCCGGGAGGGCGGGTTGGCTACACCTTC

v_call: TRBV5-4
j_call: TRBJ2-3
d_call: TRBD2
clone_size: few
cdr3_length: 16
cdr3_aa: CASSPILAGLTDTQYF
cdr3_nt: TGTGCCAGCAGCCCAATATTAGCGGGACTCACAGATACGCAGTATTTT

v_call: TRBV3-1/TRBV3-2
j_call: TRBJ2-5
d_call: TRBD2
clone_size: .
cdr3_length: 16
cdr3_aa: CASSPRPPGGGETQYF
cdr3_nt: TGTGCCAGCAGCCCACGGCCTCCCGGGGGAGGGGAGACCCAGTACTTC

v_call: TRBV5-8
j_call: TRBJ2-3
d_call: .
clone_size: .
cdr3_length: 14
cdr3_aa: CASSLAGYTDTQYF
cdr3_nt: TGTGCCAGCAGCTTGGCCGGCTACACAGATACGCAGTATTTT

v_call: TRBV9
j_call: TRBJ2-6
d_call: .
clone_size: .
cdr3_length: 15
cdr3_aa: CASSVGGSGANVLTF
cdr3_nt: TGTGCCAGCAGCGTCGGGGGCTCTGGGGCCAACGTCCTGACTTTC

v_call: TRBV6-1
j_call: TRBJ1-6
d_call: TRBD1
clone_size: .
cdr3_length: 16
cdr3_aa: CASSATGGSYNSPLHF
cdr3_nt: TGTGCCAGCAGTGCTACAGGGGGCTCCTATAATTCACCCCTCCACTTT

v_call: TRBV6-5
j_call: TRBJ1-4
d_call: TRBD1
clone_size: .
cdr3_length: 13
cdr3_aa: CASTGTGREKLFF
cdr3_nt: TGTGCCAGCACCGGGACAGGGAGAGAAAAACTGTTTTTT

v_call: TRBV18
j_call: TRBJ1-1
d_call: .
clone_size: few
cdr3_length: 13
cdr3_aa: CASSPYLSGEAFF
cdr3_nt: TGTGCCAGCTCACCATATTTGAGCGGTGAAGCTTTCTTT

v_call: TRBV5-1
j_call: TRBJ1-2
d_call: .
clone_size: few
cdr3_length: 17
cdr3_aa: CASSLGGVRRINYGYTF
cdr3_nt: TGCGCCAGCAGCTTGGGGGGAGTGAGAAGGATAAACTATGGCTACACCTTC

v_call: TRBV3-1/TRBV3-2
j_call: TRBJ1-3
d_call: TRBD1
clone_size: .
cdr3_length: 14
cdr3_aa: CASSPGQSGNTIYF
cdr3_nt: TGTGCCAGCAGCCCGGGACAGTCCGGAAACACCATATATTTT

v_call: TRBV6-5
j_call: TRBJ1-5
d_call: .
clone_size: .
cdr3_length: 13
cdr3_aa: CASSYGGRQPQHF
cdr3_nt: TGTGCCAGCAGTTACGGAGGGAGACAGCCCCAGCATTTT

v_call: TRBV27
j_call: TRBJ2-7
d_call: TRBD1
clone_size: few
cdr3_length: 14
cdr3_aa: CASNTGTGSYEQYF
cdr3_nt: TGTGCCAGCAACACCGGGACAGGATCCTACGAGCAGTACTTC

v_call: TRBV2
j_call: TRBJ2-2
d_call: .
clone_size: .
cdr3_length: 15
cdr3_aa: CASSNRGVNTGELFF
cdr3_nt: TGTGCCAGCAGTAACCGCGGGGTGAACACCGGGGAGCTGTTTTTT

v_call: TRBV27
j_call: TRBJ1-4
d_call: TRBD1
clone_size: .
cdr3_length: 11
cdr3_aa: CASGRGEKLFF
cdr3_nt: TGTGCCAGCGGCAGGGGGGAAAAACTGTTTTTT

v_call: TRBV5-1
j_call: TRBJ2-1
d_call: TRBD2
clone_size: .
cdr3_length: 15
cdr3_aa: CASSWGGGPDNEQFF
cdr3_nt: TGCGCCAGCAGCTGGGGCGGGGGGCCGGACAATGAGCAGTTCTTC

v_call: TRBV2
j_call: TRBJ2-1
d_call: TRBD2
clone_size: .
cdr3_length: 16
cdr3_aa: CASSEVVAGGGEEQFF
cdr3_nt: TGTGCCAGCAGTGAAGTTGTGGCGGGGGGCGGGGAGGAGCAGTTCTTC

v_call: TRBV5-4
j_call: TRBJ1-1
d_call: .
clone_size: .
cdr3_length: 15
cdr3_aa: CASSFGMDRGIEAFF
cdr3_nt: TGTGCCAGCAGCTTCGGTATGGATAGGGGTATTGAAGCTTTCTTT

v_call: TRBV20-1
j_call: TRBJ1-2
d_call: .
clone_size: .
cdr3_length: 11
cdr3_aa: CSASSEYGYTF
cdr3_nt: TGCAGTGCTAGCTCTGAGTATGGCTACACCTTC

v_call: TRBV6-5
j_call: TRBJ1-2
d_call: .
clone_size: .
cdr3_length: 12
cdr3_aa: CASSHRDGGYTF
cdr3_nt: TGTGCCAGCAGCCACCGGGACGGAGGCTACACCTTC

v_call: TRBV5-6
j_call: TRBJ1-3
d_call: .
clone_size: .
cdr3_length: 16
cdr3_aa: CASSFGLGQGGNTIYF
cdr3_nt: TGTGCCAGCAGCTTTGGTTTAGGCCAAGGAGGAAACACCATATATTTT

v_call: TRBV7-2
j_call: TRBJ2-3
d_call: .
clone_size: once
cdr3_length: 13
cdr3_aa: CASSLESRGRQYF
cdr3_nt: TGTGCCAGCAGCTTAGAGTCGCGTGGGAGGCAGTATTTT

v_call: TRBV25-1
j_call: TRBJ1-1
d_call: TRBD1
clone_size: once
cdr3_length: 15
cdr3_aa: CAPPFPGQVNTEAFF
cdr3_nt: TGTGCCCCCCCATTCCCGGGACAGGTAAACACTGAAGCTTTCTTT

v_call: TRBV19
j_call: TRBJ1-1
d_call: .
clone_size: .
cdr3_length: 16
cdr3_aa: CASTIPRQSVGTEAFF
cdr3_nt: TGTGCCAGTACTATACCCAGACAGTCGGTTGGCACTGAAGCTTTCTTT

v_call: TRBV7-9
j_call: TRBJ2-3
d_call: .
clone_size: .
cdr3_length: 13
cdr3_aa: CASSSHGADTQYF
cdr3_nt: TGTGCCAGCAGCTCTCACGGGGCAGATACGCAGTATTTT

v_call: TRBV28
j_call: TRBJ1-2
d_call: TRBD1
clone_size: .
cdr3_length: 15
cdr3_aa: CASSYPGTGNYGYTF
cdr3_nt: TGTGCCAGCAGTTATCCCGGGACAGGGAACTATGGCTACACCTTC

v_call: TRBV20-1
j_call: TRBJ1-5
d_call: .
clone_size: .
cdr3_length: 13
cdr3_aa: CSASRGRDQPQHF
cdr3_nt: TGCAGTGCTAGTCGAGGGCGCGACCAGCCCCAGCATTTT

v_call: TRBV30
j_call: TRBJ2-7
d_call: .
clone_size: .
cdr3_length: 11
cdr3_aa: CAWRDSNEQYF
cdr3_nt: TGTGCCTGGAGAGATAGTAACGAGCAGTACTTC

v_call: TRBV6-5
j_call: TRBJ2-1
d_call: .
clone_size: .
cdr3_length: 12
cdr3_aa: CATNRGADEQFF
cdr3_nt: TGTGCCACCAACCGGGGGGCAGATGAGCAGTTCTTC

v_call: TRBV5-4
j_call: TRBJ2-3
d_call: .
clone_size: once
cdr3_length: 16
cdr3_aa: CASRSKSLGSGDTQYF
cdr3_nt: TGTGCCAGCAGATCCAAGAGTTTGGGGAGCGGGGATACGCAGTATTTT

v_call: TRBV12-3/TRBV12-4
j_call: TRBJ1-1
d_call: .
clone_size: .
cdr3_length: 13
cdr3_aa: CATERRLNTEAFF
cdr3_nt: TGTGCCACCGAGAGGCGCTTGAACACTGAAGCTTTCTTT

v_call: TRBV6-4
j_call: TRBJ1-2
d_call: TRBD1
clone_size: .
cdr3_length: 13
cdr3_aa: CASSDGTDYGYTF
cdr3_nt: TGTGCCAGCAGTGACGGGACAGACTATGGCTACACCTTC

v_call: TRBV6-5
j_call: TRBJ2-5
d_call: .
clone_size: .
cdr3_length: 13
cdr3_aa: CASSIGVKETQYF
cdr3_nt: TGTGCCAGCAGTATCGGGGTGAAAGAGACCCAGTACTTC

v_call: TRBV28
j_call: TRBJ2-7
d_call: TRBD2
clone_size: .
cdr3_length: 13
cdr3_aa: CASSSPGGYEQYF
cdr3_nt: TGTGCCAGCAGTTCACCGGGGGGCTACGAGCAGTACTTC

v_call: TRBV19
j_call: TRBJ2-1
d_call: TRBD1
clone_size: .
cdr3_length: 15
cdr3_aa: CASSIRTGHYNEQFF
cdr3_nt: TGTGCCAGTAGTATTAGGACAGGTCACTACAATGAGCAGTTCTTC

v_call: TRBV6-5
j_call: TRBJ1-2
d_call: .
clone_size: .
cdr3_length: 13
cdr3_aa: CASNIGPDYGYTF
cdr3_nt: TGTGCCAGCAACATAGGACCGGATTATGGCTACACCTTC

v_call: TRBV5-1
j_call: TRBJ2-1
d_call: .
clone_size: once
cdr3_length: 14
cdr3_aa: CASSTDREGNEQFF
cdr3_nt: TGCGCCAGCAGCACGGACAGGGAGGGCAATGAGCAGTTCTTC

v_call: TRBV18
j_call: TRBJ2-2
d_call: .
clone_size: .
cdr3_length: 14
cdr3_aa: CASSPRTNTGELFF
cdr3_nt: TGTGCCAGCTCACCAAGGACGAACACCGGGGAGCTGTTTTTT

v_call: TRBV7-3
j_call: TRBJ2-7
d_call: TRBD1
clone_size: .
cdr3_length: 16
cdr3_aa: CASSLNVRDRVSMQYF
cdr3_nt: TGTGCCAGCAGCTTAAACGTCCGGGACAGGGTCTCAATGCAGTACTTC

v_call: TRBV28
j_call: TRBJ1-2
d_call: TRBD1
clone_size: .
cdr3_length: 16
cdr3_aa: CASSLIATGGVYGYTF
cdr3_nt: TGTGCCAGCAGTTTAATTGCAACAGGGGGCGTCTATGGCTACACCTTC

v_call: TRBV28
j_call: TRBJ1-3
d_call: TRBD1
clone_size: .
cdr3_length: 17
cdr3_aa: CASSPALGDSGGNTIYF
cdr3_nt: TGTGCCAGCAGTCCCGCTTTGGGGGACAGTGGCGGAAACACCATATATTTT

v_call: TRBV9
j_call: TRBJ2-2
d_call: TRBD1
clone_size: .
cdr3_length: 16
cdr3_aa: CASSVGQGANTGELFF
cdr3_nt: TGTGCCAGCAGCGTCGGACAGGGGGCGAACACCGGGGAGCTGTTTTTT

v_call: TRBV30
j_call: TRBJ1-2
d_call: TRBD1
clone_size: .
cdr3_length: 14
cdr3_aa: CAWSVTGGVYGYTF
cdr3_nt: TGTGCCTGGAGTGTAACAGGGGGCGTCTATGGCTACACCTTC

v_call: TRBV7-2
j_call: TRBJ1-1
d_call: .
clone_size: .
cdr3_length: 12
cdr3_aa: CASSPQNTEAFF
cdr3_nt: TGTGCCAGCAGCCCGCAAAACACTGAAGCTTTCTTT

v_call: TRBV2
j_call: TRBJ1-6
d_call: .
clone_size: .
cdr3_length: 15
cdr3_aa: CASSERGAWDSPLHF
cdr3_nt: TGTGCCAGCAGTGAGCGTGGGGCATGGGATTCACCCCTCCACTTT

v_call: TRBV18
j_call: TRBJ2-4
d_call: .
clone_size: .
cdr3_length: 13
cdr3_aa: CASSGGLINIQYF
cdr3_nt: TGTGCCAGCTCGGGGGGCTTGATAAACATTCAGTACTTC

v_call: TRBV5-6
j_call: TRBJ2-1
d_call: .
clone_size: .
cdr3_length: 14
cdr3_aa: CASSSYDIYNEQFF
cdr3_nt: TGTGCCAGCAGCTCTTACGACATTTACAATGAGCAGTTCTTC

v_call: TRBV6-1
j_call: TRBJ1-2
d_call: .
clone_size: .
cdr3_length: 14
cdr3_aa: CASSEYDALGGYTF
cdr3_nt: TGTGCCAGCAGTGAATATGATGCCCTTGGAGGCTACACCTTC